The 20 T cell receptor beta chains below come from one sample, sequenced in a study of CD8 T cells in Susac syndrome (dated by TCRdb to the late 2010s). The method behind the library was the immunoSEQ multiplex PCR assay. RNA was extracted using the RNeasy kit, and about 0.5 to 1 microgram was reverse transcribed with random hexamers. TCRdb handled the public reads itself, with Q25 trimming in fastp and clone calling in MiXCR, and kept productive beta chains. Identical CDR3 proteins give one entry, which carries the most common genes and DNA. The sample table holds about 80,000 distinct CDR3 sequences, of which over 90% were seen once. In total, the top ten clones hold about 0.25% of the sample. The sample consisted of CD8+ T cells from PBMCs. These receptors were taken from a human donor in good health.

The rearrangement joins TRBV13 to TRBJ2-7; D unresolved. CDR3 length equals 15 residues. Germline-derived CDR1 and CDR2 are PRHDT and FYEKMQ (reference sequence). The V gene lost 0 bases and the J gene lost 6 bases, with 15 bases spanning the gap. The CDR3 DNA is TGTGCCAGCAGCTTAGGTCGGCAGGTCCCCTCCGAGCAGTACTTC. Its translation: CASSLGRQVPSEQYF.

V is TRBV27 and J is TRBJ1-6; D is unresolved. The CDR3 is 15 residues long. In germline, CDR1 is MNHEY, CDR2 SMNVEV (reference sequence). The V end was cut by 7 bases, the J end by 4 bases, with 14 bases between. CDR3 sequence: CASTTSVSYNSPLHF. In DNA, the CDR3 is TGTGCCAGCACCACTTCAGTCAGTTATAATTCACCCCTCCACTTT.

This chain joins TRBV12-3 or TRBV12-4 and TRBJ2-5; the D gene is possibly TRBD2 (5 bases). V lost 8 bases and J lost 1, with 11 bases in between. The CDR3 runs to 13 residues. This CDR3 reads CASGYGLQETQYF. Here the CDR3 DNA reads TGTGCCAGCGGGTACGGACTCCAAGAGACCCAGTACTTC.

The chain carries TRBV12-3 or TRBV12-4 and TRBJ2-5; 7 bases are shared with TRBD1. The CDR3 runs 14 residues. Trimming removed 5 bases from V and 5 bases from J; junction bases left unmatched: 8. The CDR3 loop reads CASSPRDSWETQYF. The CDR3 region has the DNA TGTGCCAGCAGTCCCCGGGACAGTTGGGAGACCCAGTACTTC.

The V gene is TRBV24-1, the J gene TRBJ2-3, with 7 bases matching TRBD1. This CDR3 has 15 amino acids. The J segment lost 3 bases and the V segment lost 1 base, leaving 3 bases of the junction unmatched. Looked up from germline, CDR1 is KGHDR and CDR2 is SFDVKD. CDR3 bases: TGTGCCACCAGTGATTTACAGGGGATAACAGATACGCAGTATTTT. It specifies CATSDLQGITDTQYF.

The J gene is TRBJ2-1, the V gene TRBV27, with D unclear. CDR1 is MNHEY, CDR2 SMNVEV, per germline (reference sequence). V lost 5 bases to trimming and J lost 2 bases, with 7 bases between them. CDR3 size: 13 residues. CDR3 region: CASSPLPYNEQFF. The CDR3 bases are TGTGCCAGCAGTCCCCTCCCCTACAATGAGCAGTTCTTC.

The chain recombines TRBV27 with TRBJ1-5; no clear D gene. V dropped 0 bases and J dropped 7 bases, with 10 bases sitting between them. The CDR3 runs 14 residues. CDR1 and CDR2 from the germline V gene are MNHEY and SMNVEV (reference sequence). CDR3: CASSLSPELQPQHF. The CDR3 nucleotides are TGTGCCAGCAGTTTATCCCCAGAGTTGCAGCCCCAGCATTTT.

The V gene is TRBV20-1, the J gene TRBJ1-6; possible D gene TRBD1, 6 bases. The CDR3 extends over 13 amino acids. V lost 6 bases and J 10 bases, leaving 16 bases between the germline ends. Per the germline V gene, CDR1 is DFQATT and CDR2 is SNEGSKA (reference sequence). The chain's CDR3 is CSAGAGEGSPLHF. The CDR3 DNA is TGCAGTGCCGGCGCAGGGGAGGGGTCACCCCTCCACTTT.

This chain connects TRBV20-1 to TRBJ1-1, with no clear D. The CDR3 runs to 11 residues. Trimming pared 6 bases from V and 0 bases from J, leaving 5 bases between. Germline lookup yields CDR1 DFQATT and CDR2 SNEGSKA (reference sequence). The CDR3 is CSAHLNTEAFF. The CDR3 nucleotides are TGCAGTGCGCACCTGAACACTGAAGCTTTCTTT.

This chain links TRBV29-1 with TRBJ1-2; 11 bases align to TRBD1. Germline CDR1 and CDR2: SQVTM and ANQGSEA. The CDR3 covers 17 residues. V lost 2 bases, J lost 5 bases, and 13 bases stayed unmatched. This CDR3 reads CSVETTGTGGFLYGYTF. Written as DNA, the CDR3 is TGCAGCGTTGAAACAACCGGGACAGGGGGGTTTTTGTATGGCTACACCTTC.

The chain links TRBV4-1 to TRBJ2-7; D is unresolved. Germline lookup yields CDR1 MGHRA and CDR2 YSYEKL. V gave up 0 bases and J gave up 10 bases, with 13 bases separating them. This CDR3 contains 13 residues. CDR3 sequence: CASSQEWLDRQYV. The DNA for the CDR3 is TGCGCCAGCAGCCAAGAGTGGCTAGACCGACAGTACGTC.

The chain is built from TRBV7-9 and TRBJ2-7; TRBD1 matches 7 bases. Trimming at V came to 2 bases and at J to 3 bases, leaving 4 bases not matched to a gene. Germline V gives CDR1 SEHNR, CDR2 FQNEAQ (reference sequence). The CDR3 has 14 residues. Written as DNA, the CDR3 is TGTGCCAGCAGCTTATCGACAGGGAACTACGAGCAGTACGTC. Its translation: CASSLSTGNYEQYV.

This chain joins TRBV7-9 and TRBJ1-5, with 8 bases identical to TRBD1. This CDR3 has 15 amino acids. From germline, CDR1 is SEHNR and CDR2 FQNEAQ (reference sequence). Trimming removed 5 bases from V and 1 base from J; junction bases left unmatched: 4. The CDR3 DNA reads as TGTGCCAGCAGCCCCGGACAGGGCAGCAATCAGCCCCAGCATTTT. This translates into CASSPGQGSNQPQHF.

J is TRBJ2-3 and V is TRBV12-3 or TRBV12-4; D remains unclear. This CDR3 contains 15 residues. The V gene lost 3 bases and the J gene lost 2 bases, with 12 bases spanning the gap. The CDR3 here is CASSLGRQFTDTQYF. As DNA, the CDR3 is TGTGCCAGCAGTTTGGGTCGCCAGTTCACAGATACGCAGTATTTT.

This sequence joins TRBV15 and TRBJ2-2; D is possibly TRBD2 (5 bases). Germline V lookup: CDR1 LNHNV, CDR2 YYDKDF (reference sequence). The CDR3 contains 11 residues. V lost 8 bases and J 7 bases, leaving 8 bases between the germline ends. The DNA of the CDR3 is TGTGCCACCCGCCGGGGCGGGGAGCTGTTTTTT. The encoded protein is CATRRGGELFF. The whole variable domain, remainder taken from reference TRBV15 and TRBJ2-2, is DAMVIQNPRYQVTQFGKPVTLSCSQTLNHNVMYWYQQKSSQAPKLLFHYYDKDFNNEADTPDNFQSRRPNTSFCFLDIRSPGLGDTAMYLCATRRGGELFFGEGSRLTVL.

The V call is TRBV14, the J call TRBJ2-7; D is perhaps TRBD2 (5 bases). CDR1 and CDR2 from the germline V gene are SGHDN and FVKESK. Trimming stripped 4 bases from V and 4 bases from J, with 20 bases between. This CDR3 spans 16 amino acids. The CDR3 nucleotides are TGTGCCAGCAGCCTCCGAGACCTTATAGAGGGATACGAGCAGTACGTC. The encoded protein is CASSLRDLIEGYEQYV.

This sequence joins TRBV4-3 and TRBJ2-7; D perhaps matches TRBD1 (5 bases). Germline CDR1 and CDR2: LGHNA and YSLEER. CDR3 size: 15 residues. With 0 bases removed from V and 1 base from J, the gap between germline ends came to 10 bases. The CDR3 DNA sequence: TGCGCCAGCAGCCAAGATAGCCGACAGTCCTACGAGCAGTACTTC. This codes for CASSQDSRQSYEQYF.

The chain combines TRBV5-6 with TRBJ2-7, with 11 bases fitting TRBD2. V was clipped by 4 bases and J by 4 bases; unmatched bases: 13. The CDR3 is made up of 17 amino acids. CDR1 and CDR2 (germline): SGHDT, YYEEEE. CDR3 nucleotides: TGTGCCAGCAGCGTTTGGCCGGGACTAGCGGCACCGTACGAGCAGTACGTC. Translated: CASSVWPGLAAPYEQYV.

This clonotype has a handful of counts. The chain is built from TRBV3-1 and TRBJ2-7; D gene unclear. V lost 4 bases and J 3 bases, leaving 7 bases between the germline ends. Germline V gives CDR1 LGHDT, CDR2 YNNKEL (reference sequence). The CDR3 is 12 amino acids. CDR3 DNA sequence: TGTGCCAGCAGCCCCAAGAACTACGAGCAGTACGTC. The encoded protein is CASSPKNYEQYV.

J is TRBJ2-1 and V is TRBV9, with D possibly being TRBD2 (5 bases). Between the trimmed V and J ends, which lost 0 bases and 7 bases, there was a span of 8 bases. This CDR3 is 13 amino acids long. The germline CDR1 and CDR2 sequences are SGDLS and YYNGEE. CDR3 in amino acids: CASSVATGNEQFF. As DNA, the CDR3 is TGTGCCAGCAGCGTAGCTACGGGGAATGAGCAGTTCTTC.